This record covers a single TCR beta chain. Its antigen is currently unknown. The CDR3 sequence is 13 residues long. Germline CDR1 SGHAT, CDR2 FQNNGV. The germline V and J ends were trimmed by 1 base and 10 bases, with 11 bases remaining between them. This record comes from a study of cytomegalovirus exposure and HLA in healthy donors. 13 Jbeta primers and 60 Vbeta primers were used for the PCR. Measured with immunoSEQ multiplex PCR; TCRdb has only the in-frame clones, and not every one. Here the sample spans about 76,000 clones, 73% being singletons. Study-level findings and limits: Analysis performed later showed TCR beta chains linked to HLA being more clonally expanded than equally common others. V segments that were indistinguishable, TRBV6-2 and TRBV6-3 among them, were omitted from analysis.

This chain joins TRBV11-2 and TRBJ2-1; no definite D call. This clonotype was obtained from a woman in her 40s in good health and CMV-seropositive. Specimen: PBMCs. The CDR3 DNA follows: TGTGCCAGCAGCTTAGGCGGCTGGCCAGAGCAGTTCTTC. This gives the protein CASSLGGWPEQFF. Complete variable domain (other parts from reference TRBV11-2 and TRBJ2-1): EAGVAQSPRYKIIEKRQSVAFWCNPISGHATLYWYQQILGQGPKLLIQFQNNGVVDDSQLPKDRFSAERLKGVDSTLKIQPAKLEDSAVYLCASSLGGWPEQFFGPGTRLTVL.